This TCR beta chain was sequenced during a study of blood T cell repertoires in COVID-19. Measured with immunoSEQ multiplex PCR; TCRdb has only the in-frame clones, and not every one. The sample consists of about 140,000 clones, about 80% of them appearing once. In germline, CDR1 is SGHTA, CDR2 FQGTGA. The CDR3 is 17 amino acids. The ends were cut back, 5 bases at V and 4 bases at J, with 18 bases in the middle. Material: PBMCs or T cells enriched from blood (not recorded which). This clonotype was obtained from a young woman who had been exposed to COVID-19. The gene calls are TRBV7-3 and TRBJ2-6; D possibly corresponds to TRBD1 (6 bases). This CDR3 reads CASSPTGWGQGANVLTF. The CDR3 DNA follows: TGTGCCAGCAGCCCAACCGGTTGGGGGCAAGGGGCCAACGTCCTGACTTTC.